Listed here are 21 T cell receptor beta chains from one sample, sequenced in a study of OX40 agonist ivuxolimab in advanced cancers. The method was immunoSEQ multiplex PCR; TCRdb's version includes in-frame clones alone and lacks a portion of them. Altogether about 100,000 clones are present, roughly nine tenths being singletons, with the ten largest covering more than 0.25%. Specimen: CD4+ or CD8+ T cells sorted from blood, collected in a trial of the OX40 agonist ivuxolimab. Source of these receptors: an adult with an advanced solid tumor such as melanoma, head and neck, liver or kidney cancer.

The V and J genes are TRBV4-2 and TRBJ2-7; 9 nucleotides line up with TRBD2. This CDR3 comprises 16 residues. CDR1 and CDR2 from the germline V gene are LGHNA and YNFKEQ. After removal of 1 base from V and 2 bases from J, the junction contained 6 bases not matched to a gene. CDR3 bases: TGTGCCAGCAGCCAAGGACATAGCGGGAGAGCCTACGAGCAGTACTTC. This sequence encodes CASSQGHSGRAYEQYF.

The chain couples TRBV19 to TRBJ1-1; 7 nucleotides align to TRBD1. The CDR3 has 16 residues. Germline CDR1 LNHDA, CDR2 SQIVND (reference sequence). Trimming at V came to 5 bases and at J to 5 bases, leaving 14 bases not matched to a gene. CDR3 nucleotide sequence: TGTGCCAGTAGTCATAGGGCCCGGGGACAGAAAACTGAAGCTTTCTTT. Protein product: CASSHRARGQKTEAFF.

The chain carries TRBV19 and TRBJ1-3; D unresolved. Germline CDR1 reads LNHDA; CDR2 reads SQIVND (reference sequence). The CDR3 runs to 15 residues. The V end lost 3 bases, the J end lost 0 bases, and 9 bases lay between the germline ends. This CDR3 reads CASSMAGISGNTIYF. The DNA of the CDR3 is TGTGCCAGTAGTATGGCAGGTATCTCTGGAAACACCATATATTTT.

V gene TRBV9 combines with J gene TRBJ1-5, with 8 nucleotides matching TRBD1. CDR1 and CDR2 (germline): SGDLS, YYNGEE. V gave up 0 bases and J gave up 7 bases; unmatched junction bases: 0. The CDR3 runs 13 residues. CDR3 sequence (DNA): TGTGCCAGCAGCGTAGCAGGGGGCCAGCCCCAGCATTTT. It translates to CASSVAGGQPQHF. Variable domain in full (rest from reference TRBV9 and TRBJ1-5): DSGVTQTPKHLITATGQRVTLRCSPRSGDLSVYWYQQSLDQGLQFLIQYYNGEERAKGNILERFSAQQFPDLHSELNLSSLELGDSALYFCASSVAGGQPQHFGDGTRLSIL.

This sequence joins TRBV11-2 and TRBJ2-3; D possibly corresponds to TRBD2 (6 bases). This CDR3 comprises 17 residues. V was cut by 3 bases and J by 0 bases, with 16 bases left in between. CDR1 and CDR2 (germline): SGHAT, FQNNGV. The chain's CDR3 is CASSFGTRLGSTDTQYF. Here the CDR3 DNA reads TGTGCCAGCAGCTTTGGGACTCGACTAGGTAGCACAGATACGCAGTATTTT.

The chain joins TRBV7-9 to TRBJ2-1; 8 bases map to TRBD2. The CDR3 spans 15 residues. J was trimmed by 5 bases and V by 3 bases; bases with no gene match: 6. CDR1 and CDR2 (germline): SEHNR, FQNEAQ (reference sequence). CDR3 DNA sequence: TGTGCCAGCAGCTTTGCGGGGGGAGGTAACAATGAGCAGTTCTTC. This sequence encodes CASSFAGGGNNEQFF.

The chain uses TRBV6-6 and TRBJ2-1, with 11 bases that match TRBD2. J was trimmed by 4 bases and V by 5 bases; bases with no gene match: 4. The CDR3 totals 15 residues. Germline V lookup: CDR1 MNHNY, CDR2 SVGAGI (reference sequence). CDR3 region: CASSPASGGYNEQFF. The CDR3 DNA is TGTGCCAGCAGTCCAGCTAGCGGGGGGTACAATGAGCAGTTCTTC.

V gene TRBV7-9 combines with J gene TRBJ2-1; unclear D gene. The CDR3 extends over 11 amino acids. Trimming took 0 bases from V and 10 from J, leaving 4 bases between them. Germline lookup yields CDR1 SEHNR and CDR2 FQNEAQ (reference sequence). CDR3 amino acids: CASSLALEQFF. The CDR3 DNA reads TGTGCCAGCAGCTTAGCGTTGGAGCAGTTCTTC.

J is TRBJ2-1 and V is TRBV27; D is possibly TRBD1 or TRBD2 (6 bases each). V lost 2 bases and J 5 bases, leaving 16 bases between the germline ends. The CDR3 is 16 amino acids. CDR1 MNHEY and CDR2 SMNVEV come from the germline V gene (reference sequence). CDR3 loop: CASSLQGWTNDNEQFF. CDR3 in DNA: TGTGCCAGCAGTTTACAGGGGTGGACTAACGACAATGAGCAGTTCTTC.

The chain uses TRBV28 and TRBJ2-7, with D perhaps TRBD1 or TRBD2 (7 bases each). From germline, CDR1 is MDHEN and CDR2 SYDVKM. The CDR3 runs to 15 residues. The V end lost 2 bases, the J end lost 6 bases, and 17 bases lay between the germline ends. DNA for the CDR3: TGTGCCAGCAGTTTAATATCAGGGGGAGGGCTCGAGCAGTACTTC. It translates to CASSLISGGGLEQYF.

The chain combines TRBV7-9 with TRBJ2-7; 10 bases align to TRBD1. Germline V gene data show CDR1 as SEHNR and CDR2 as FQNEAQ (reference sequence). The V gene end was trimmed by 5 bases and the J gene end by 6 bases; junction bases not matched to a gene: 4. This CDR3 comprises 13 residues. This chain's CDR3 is CASSRGQGGEQYF. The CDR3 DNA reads TGTGCCAGCAGCAGAGGACAGGGGGGCGAGCAGTACTTC.

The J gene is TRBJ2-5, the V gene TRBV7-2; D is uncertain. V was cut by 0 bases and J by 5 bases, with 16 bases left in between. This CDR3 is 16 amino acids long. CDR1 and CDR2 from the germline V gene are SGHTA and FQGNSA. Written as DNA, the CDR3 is TGTGCCAGCAGCTTAGCCGGGCCCCGGGTCGGGGAGACCCAGTACTTC. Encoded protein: CASSLAGPRVGETQYF. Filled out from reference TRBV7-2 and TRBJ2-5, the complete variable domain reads GAGVSQSPSNKVTEKGKDVELRCDPISGHTALYWYRQSLGQGLEFLIYFQGNSAPDKSGLPSDRFSAERTGGSVSTLTIQRTQQEDSAVYLCASSLAGPRVGETQYFGPGTRLLVL.

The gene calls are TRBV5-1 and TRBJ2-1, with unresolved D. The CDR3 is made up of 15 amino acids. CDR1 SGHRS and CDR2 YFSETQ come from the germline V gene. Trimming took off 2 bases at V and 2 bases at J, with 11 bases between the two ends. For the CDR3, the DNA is TGCGCCAGCAGCTTAAGACTTACCCCCTACAATGAGCAGTTCTTC. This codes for CASSLRLTPYNEQFF.

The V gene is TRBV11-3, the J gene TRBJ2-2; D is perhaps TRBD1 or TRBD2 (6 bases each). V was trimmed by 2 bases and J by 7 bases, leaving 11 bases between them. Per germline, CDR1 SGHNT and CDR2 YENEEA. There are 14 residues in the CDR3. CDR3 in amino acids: CASSLRGRGGELFF. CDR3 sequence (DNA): TGTGCCAGCAGCTTACGGGGGCGGGGCGGGGAGCTGTTTTTT.

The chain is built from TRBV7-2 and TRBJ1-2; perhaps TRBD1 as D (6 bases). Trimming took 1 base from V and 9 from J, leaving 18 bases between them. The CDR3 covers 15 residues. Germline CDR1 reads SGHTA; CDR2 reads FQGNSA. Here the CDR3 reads CASSLVGGQGSSYTF. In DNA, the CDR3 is TGTGCCAGCAGCTTAGTAGGGGGGCAAGGTTCGAGCTACACCTTC. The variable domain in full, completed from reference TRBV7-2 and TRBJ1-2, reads GAGVSQSPSNKVTEKGKDVELRCDPISGHTALYWYRQSLGQGLEFLIYFQGNSAPDKSGLPSDRFSAERTGGSVSTLTIQRTQQEDSAVYLCASSLVGGQGSSYTFGSGTRLTVV.

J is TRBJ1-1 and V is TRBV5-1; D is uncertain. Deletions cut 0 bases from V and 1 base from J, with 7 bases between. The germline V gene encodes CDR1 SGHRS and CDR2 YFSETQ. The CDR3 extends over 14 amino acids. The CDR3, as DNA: TGCGCCAGCAGCTTGGGCAGGAGGAACACTGAAGCTTTCTTT. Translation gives CASSLGRRNTEAFF.

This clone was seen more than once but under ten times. CDR3 sequence: CASSSDRVSNQPQHF. In nucleotides, the CDR3 is TGTGCCAGTAGCTCAGACAGGGTCAGCAATCAGCCCCAGCATTTT. The chain joins TRBV19 to TRBJ1-5; TRBD1 matches at 7 bases. CDR3 length equals 15 residues. Germline-derived CDR1 and CDR2 are LNHDA and SQIVND (reference sequence). V dropped 6 bases and J dropped 1; count of bases not matched to a gene: 6.

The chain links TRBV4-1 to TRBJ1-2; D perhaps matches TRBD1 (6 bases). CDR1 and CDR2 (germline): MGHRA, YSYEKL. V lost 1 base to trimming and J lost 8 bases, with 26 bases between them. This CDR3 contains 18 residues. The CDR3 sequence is CASSQAPGRKSRGGGYTF. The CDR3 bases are TGCGCCAGCAGCCAAGCACCTGGCAGAAAATCCAGGGGAGGCGGCTACACCTTC.

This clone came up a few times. CDR3 nucleotide sequence: TGTGCCAGCAGGGCGTTGGCCCGGGGTAATGGCTACACCTTC. Translation gives CASRALARGNGYTF. The chain has TRBV28 and TRBJ1-2, with unresolved D. The CDR3 has 14 amino acids. CDR1 and CDR2 (germline): MDHEN, SYDVKM. V was clipped by 6 bases and J by 6 bases, with 17 bases between them.

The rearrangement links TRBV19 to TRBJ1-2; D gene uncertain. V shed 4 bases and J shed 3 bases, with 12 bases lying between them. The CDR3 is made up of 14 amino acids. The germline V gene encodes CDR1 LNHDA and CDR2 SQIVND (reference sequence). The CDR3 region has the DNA TGTGCCAGTAGTACGGGGTTGAAGGACTATGGCTACACCTTC. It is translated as CASSTGLKDYGYTF.

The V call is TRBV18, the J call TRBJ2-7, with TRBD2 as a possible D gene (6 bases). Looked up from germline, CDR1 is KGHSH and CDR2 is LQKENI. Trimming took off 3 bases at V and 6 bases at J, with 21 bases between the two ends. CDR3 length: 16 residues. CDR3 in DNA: TGTGCCAGCTCACCCGGGTTTCGGGGAGGTATACGCGAGCAGTACTTC. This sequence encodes CASSPGFRGGIREQYF.